The 26 T cell receptor beta chains below all came from one sample that was sequenced in a study of cytotoxic CD8 clonotypes in ibrutinib-treated CLL. The assay was immunoSEQ multiplex PCR, and TCRdb's table has in-frame clones only and misses some. The table records some 140,000 clones, 79% of them present only once. This material consisted of PBMCs, taken after 12 months of ibrutinib treatment. The receptors here all came from a human donor with chronic lymphocytic leukemia.

This chain uses TRBV19 with TRBJ2-2; D unclear. Trimming pared 8 bases from V and 2 bases from J, leaving 9 bases between. There are 13 residues in the CDR3. Germline values: CDR1 LNHDA, CDR2 SQIVND (reference sequence). In nucleotides, the CDR3 is TGTGCCAGTTTAAAAACCAACACCGGGGAGCTGTTTTTT. Protein: CASLKTNTGELFF.

The rearrangement joins TRBV7-9 to TRBJ1-1; D call uncertain. The CDR3 contains 10 residues. Germline V gene lookup returns CDR1 SEHNR and CDR2 FQNEAQ (reference sequence). V lost 5 bases and J 5 bases, leaving 3 bases between the germline ends. The CDR3 sequence: CASSVTEAFF. CDR3 nucleotides: TGTGCCAGCAGCGTTACTGAAGCTTTCTTT.

The rearrangement joins TRBV18 to TRBJ1-3; TRBD1 matches 8 bases. The J segment lost 8 bases and the V segment lost 6 bases, leaving 9 bases of the junction unmatched. The CDR3 consists of 14 residues. Germline V gene sequence: CDR1 KGHSH, CDR2 LQKENI. For the CDR3, the DNA is TGTGCCAGCTCCCCAGGGGGCGCGGGATACACCATATATTTT. It is translated as CASSPGGAGYTIYF.

Only a few counts were recorded for this clone. This rearrangement joins TRBV7-9 to TRBJ1-1; 8 nucleotides line up with TRBD1. The CDR3 is 13 amino acids. The ends lost 6 bases at V and 2 bases at J; junction bases unmatched: 2. Germline V gene data show CDR1 as SEHNR and CDR2 as FQNEAQ (reference sequence). The CDR3, as DNA: TGTGCCAGCAGAGGACAGGGAAACACTGAAGCTTTCTTT. Amino acids: CASRGQGNTEAFF.

The sample holds one count of this clone. This chain uses TRBV5-5 with TRBJ1-5, with D uncertain. There are 14 residues in the CDR3. Trimming removed 0 bases at V and 9 bases at J, with 13 bases between. In germline, CDR1 is SGHKS, CDR2 YYEKEE (reference sequence). The DNA of the CDR3 is TGTGCCAGCAGCTTGGTGTCCGAAGGTGGGCCCCAGCATTTT. Its protein product is CASSLVSEGGPQHF.

The rearrangement joins TRBV28 to TRBJ2-3; 10 bases are a match to TRBD1. There are 16 residues in the CDR3. Per germline, CDR1 MDHEN and CDR2 SYDVKM. V was pared by 1 base and J by 3 bases, with 4 bases of the junction left unmatched. CDR3 bases: TGTGCCAGCAGTTTATTAGGGACAGGGGCGACAGATACGCAGTATTTT. Its translation: CASSLLGTGATDTQYF.

This chain joins TRBV2 and TRBJ2-5; D may match TRBD1 or TRBD2 (5 bases each). CDR1 and CDR2 from the germline V gene are SNHLY and FYNNEI. V shed 8 bases and J shed 13 bases, with 20 bases lying between them. The CDR3 is 12 residues long. In DNA form, the CDR3 reads TGTGCCAGCCGAGGGGACCAAGAGTGGAGGTACTTC. The encoded protein is CASRGDQEWRYF.

The V gene is TRBV7-9, the J gene TRBJ2-6, with 7 bases matching TRBD1. CDR1 is SEHNR and CDR2 is FQNEAQ in the germline V gene (reference sequence). CDR3 length: 17 amino acids. The junction had 5 bases not matched to a gene; V was cut back by 2 bases and J by 1 base. In DNA form, the CDR3 reads TGTGCCAGCAGCTTACCCCGACAGGGTTCTGGGGCCAACGTCCTGACTTTC. Translating gives CASSLPRQGSGANVLTF.

This rearrangement joins TRBV28 to TRBJ1-3; tentatively, D is TRBD1 (5 bases). Germline-derived CDR1 and CDR2 are MDHEN and SYDVKM. Trimming stripped 5 bases from V and 4 bases from J, with 15 bases between. The CDR3 extends over 15 amino acids. The CDR3 here is CASSGPRGYGNTIYF. CDR3 coding DNA: TGTGCCAGCAGTGGCCCCCGGGGGTACGGAAACACCATATATTTT.

The genes are TRBV9 and TRBJ2-3; no clear D. V lost 0 bases and J lost 2, with 16 bases in between. The germline CDR1 and CDR2 sequences are SGDLS and YYNGEE. CDR3 length: 17 residues. The DNA for the CDR3 is TGTGCCAGCAGCGTAGCGGCAGGCCATTCGAACACAGATACGCAGTATTTT. It yields the protein CASSVAAGHSNTDTQYF.

V and J are TRBV27 and TRBJ2-2; 7 bases fit TRBD2. The CDR3 is made up of 15 amino acids. Looked up from germline, CDR1 is MNHEY and CDR2 is SMNVEV (reference sequence). The ends lost 5 bases at V and 2 bases at J; junction bases unmatched: 5. CDR3 residues: CASSGRGFNTGELFF. CDR3 sequence (DNA): TGTGCCAGCAGTGGGCGGGGGTTTAACACCGGGGAGCTGTTTTTT.

The V gene is TRBV18, the J gene TRBJ2-6; tentatively, D is TRBD1 (6 bases). Trimming stripped 3 bases from V and 2 bases from J, with 11 bases between. CDR1 is KGHSH, CDR2 LQKENI, per germline. The CDR3 length is 16 residues. CDR3: CASSPRTDPGANVLTF. The CDR3 DNA follows: TGTGCCAGCTCACCCAGGACAGACCCTGGGGCCAACGTCCTGACTTTC.

The V and J genes are TRBV7-6 and TRBJ2-7; D is possibly TRBD2 (6 bases). This CDR3 has 14 amino acids. CDR1 SGHVS and CDR2 FNYEAQ come from the germline V gene. Trimming removed 1 base from V and 3 bases from J, with 10 bases in between. The DNA for the CDR3 is TGTGCCAGCAGCTTAGATCTAGCGAGCTACGAGCAGTACTTC. Translated: CASSLDLASYEQYF.

This chain joins TRBV4-2 and TRBJ1-4; TRBD1 is a possible D gene (6 bases). V was clipped by 0 bases and J by 10 bases, with 18 bases between them. Germline V gene lookup returns CDR1 LGHNA and CDR2 YNFKEQ. There are 16 residues in the CDR3. Here the CDR3 reads CASSQDKGRGDRKLFF. The CDR3 DNA follows: TGTGCCAGCAGCCAAGATAAAGGCAGGGGAGATCGAAAACTGTTTTTT.

The rearrangement joins TRBV5-1 to TRBJ2-5; a weak D match, TRBD1 (5 bases). V lost 4 bases and J 2 bases, leaving 12 bases between the germline ends. Germline V gives CDR1 SGHRS, CDR2 YFSETQ. This CDR3 contains 14 residues. The CDR3 spells CASSPRQLQETQYF. In DNA form, the CDR3 reads TGCGCCAGCAGCCCAAGACAGTTACAAGAGACCCAGTACTTC. Drawing the rest from reference TRBV5-1 and TRBJ2-5, the complete variable domain is KAGVTQTPRYLIKTRGQQVTLSCSPISGHRSVSWYQQTPGQGLQFLFEYFSETQRNKGNFPGRFSGRQFSNSRSEMNVSTLELGDSALYLCASSPRQLQETQYFGPGTRLLVL.

This clone appeared once. V is TRBV9 and J is TRBJ2-3; a possible D gene is TRBD2 (6 bases). The CDR3 contains 15 residues. V lost 0 bases and J lost 2, with 10 bases in between. Germline-derived CDR1 and CDR2 are SGDLS and YYNGEE. The chain's CDR3 is CASSVGGTPTDTQYF. The CDR3 DNA sequence: TGTGCCAGCAGCGTAGGCGGGACCCCCACAGATACGCAGTATTTT.

The rearrangement uses TRBV9 and TRBJ2-2, with 9 bases that match TRBD1. With V trimmed by 4 bases and J by 0 bases, 7 bases remained unmatched. The CDR3 is 17 amino acids. Germline CDR1 is SGDLS and CDR2 is YYNGEE. The CDR3 DNA reads TGTGCCAGCAGCCGTTCTAGGGACAGGGCGAACACCGGGGAGCTGTTTTTT. As protein: CASSRSRDRANTGELFF.

The chain has TRBV10-3 and TRBJ1-2; the match to TRBD1 covers 9 bases. This CDR3 is built from 15 residues. V gave up 5 bases and J gave up 4 bases; unmatched junction bases: 8. The germline CDR1 and CDR2 sequences are ENHRY and SYGVKD. This CDR3 is CAISTGTGYFYGYTF. The CDR3 DNA reads TGTGCCATCAGTACCGGGACAGGGTACTTCTATGGCTACACCTTC.

V usage is TRBV18 and J usage is TRBJ2-7; TRBD1 matches at 8 bases. CDR1 is KGHSH, CDR2 LQKENI, per germline. Unmatched junction bases numbered 8, after V lost 5 bases and J lost 5 bases. The CDR3 has 14 amino acids. The chain's CDR3 is CASSYDRGLDEQYF. DNA for the CDR3: TGTGCCAGCTCATACGACAGGGGACTGGACGAGCAGTACTTC.

V usage is TRBV15 and J usage is TRBJ2-3; D gene uncertain. Germline lookup yields CDR1 LNHNV and CDR2 YYDKDF (reference sequence). CDR3 length: 17 residues. The germline V and J ends were trimmed by 1 base and 2 bases, with 16 bases remaining between them. The CDR3 sequence: CATSRAVYGQDTDTQYF. CDR3 coding DNA: TGTGCCACCAGCAGAGCCGTGTACGGGCAGGACACAGATACGCAGTATTTT.

This clone was detected a few times. The V and J genes are TRBV11-2 and TRBJ2-1; a possible D gene is TRBD2 (6 bases). Per the germline V gene, CDR1 is SGHAT and CDR2 is FQNNGV. The V end was cut by 4 bases, the J end by 12 bases, with 13 bases between. CDR3 length: 12 amino acids. CDR3 in amino acids: CASSSWEEAQFF. The CDR3, as DNA: TGTGCCAGCAGCTCTTGGGAGGAGGCGCAGTTCTTC.

The rearrangement uses TRBV5-8 and TRBJ1-1; D remains ambiguous. This CDR3 is 14 amino acids long. The V end was cut by 2 bases, the J end by 1 base, with 9 bases between. Germline V lookup: CDR1 SGHTS, CDR2 YDEGEE. For the CDR3, the DNA is TGTGCCAGCAGCTTTAGTGTCGGGAACACTGAAGCTTTCTTT. Encoded protein: CASSFSVGNTEAFF. Variable domain in full (rest from reference TRBV5-8 and TRBJ1-1): EAGVTQSPTHLIKTRGQQATLRCSPISGHTSVYWYQQALGLGLQFLLWYDEGEERNRGNFPPRFSGRQFPNYSSELNVNALELEDSALYLCASSFSVGNTEAFFGQGTRLTVV.

This clone was counted only a few times. The chain uses TRBV9 and TRBJ1-2, with unresolved D. Germline CDR1 reads SGDLS; CDR2 reads YYNGEE. The CDR3 spans 17 residues. Trimming took 0 bases from V and 3 from J, leaving 18 bases between them. CDR3 DNA: TGTGCCAGCAGCGTAGCTTGGAAGGACGGATCCTACTATGGCTACACCTTC. The encoded protein is CASSVAWKDGSYYGYTF.

This clone has only one observation. The chain recombines TRBV6-4 with TRBJ2-1, with 8 bases lining up with TRBD2. The CDR3 has 16 amino acids. V trimming: 3 bases; J trimming: 1 base; junction bases outside the gene matches: 5. The germline CDR1 and CDR2 sequences are MRHNA and SNTAGT. For the CDR3, the DNA is TGTGCCAGCAGTGAGGTCGGCGGGAGGTCCTACAATGAGCAGTTCTTC. Translated, it gives CASSEVGGRSYNEQFF.

The V gene is TRBV19, the J gene TRBJ1-3; no definite D call. Germline assignment: CDR1 LNHDA and CDR2 SQIVND (reference sequence). Trimming left V 2 bases short and J 4 bases short, with 12 bases between. This CDR3 is built from 15 residues. The DNA for the CDR3 is TGTGCCAGTAGTATAAAAGTTGATGCGGGAAACACCATATATTTT. Residues: CASSIKVDAGNTIYF.

V usage is TRBV7-9 and J usage is TRBJ1-5; unclear D gene. The CDR3 consists of 11 residues. With 1 base removed from V and 9 bases from J, the gap between germline ends came to 4 bases. Germline assignment: CDR1 SEHNR and CDR2 FQNEAQ (reference sequence). DNA for the CDR3: TGTGCCAGCAGCTTAGAGGGGCCCCAGCATTTT. Residues: CASSLEGPQHF.